This is a list of T cell receptor beta chains from one sample in a study of T cells in Graves' hyperthyroidism and ophthalmopathy. TCRdb redid the calling of the multiplex PCR reads with MiXCR, one entry per CDR3 protein. There are a few hundred thousand distinct CDR3 sequences in the sample; under 25% occur only once, and roughly 49% lies in the top ten. The sequenced sample consisted of blood. The source of these receptors is a woman between 70 and 85 years old with Graves' ophthalmopathy. The CDR3 runs from the conserved cysteine through the conserved F or W. Fields, in order: CDR3 protein, CDR3 DNA, CDR3 length, V gene, J gene, D gene, clone size. D genes are given only for firm matches. Size is stated for part of the rows, as once, few or many counts, or as a class when the clone is expanded.

CDR3aa: CASSARTAPLHNEQFF
CDR3nt: TGTGCCAGCAGTGCGAGGACAGCGCCCCTTCACAATGAGCAGTTCTTC
len: 16
v_gene: TRBV6-1
j_gene: TRBJ2-1
d_gene: -
abundance: many

CDR3aa: CASSLDGRSIGEQFF
CDR3nt: TGCGCCAGCAGCTTGGACGGGAGAAGCATCGGTGAGCAGTTCTTC
len: 15
v_gene: TRBV5-1
j_gene: TRBJ2-1
d_gene: -
abundance: -

CDR3aa: CSVEDNSSGNTIYF
CDR3nt: TGCAGCGTTGAAGATAACAGTTCTGGAAACACCATATATTTT
len: 14
v_gene: TRBV29-1
j_gene: TRBJ1-3
d_gene: -
abundance: few

CDR3aa: CASSSTGGSNQPQHF
CDR3nt: TGTGCCAGCAGTTCCACAGGGGGTAGCAATCAGCCCCAGCATTTT
len: 15
v_gene: TRBV6-1
j_gene: TRBJ1-5
d_gene: TRBD1
abundance: -

CDR3aa: CASSLAEGHGTGYNSPLHF
CDR3nt: TGTGCCAGCAGCTTGGCCGAAGGACACGGGACTGGGTATAATTCACCCCTCCACTTT
len: 19
v_gene: TRBV5-8
j_gene: TRBJ1-6
d_gene: -
abundance: -

CDR3aa: CASSLDVMNTEAFF
CDR3nt: TGTGCCAGCAGCTTAGATGTGATGAACACTGAAGCTTTCTTT
len: 14
v_gene: TRBV11-2
j_gene: TRBJ1-1
d_gene: -
abundance: many

CDR3aa: CASSEGILSTYEQYF
CDR3nt: TGTGCCAGCAGTGAAGGGATCCTTTCGACCTACGAGCAGTACTTC
len: 15
v_gene: TRBV2
j_gene: TRBJ2-7
d_gene: -
abundance: few

CDR3aa: CSPASGARTEAFF
CDR3nt: TGCAGTCCCGCCTCAGGGGCCAGGACTGAAGCTTTCTTT
len: 13
v_gene: TRBV20-1
j_gene: TRBJ1-1
d_gene: -
abundance: -

CDR3aa: CASSARDRFGEQYF
CDR3nt: TGTGCCAGCAGTGCCCGGGACAGATTCGGCGAGCAGTACTTC
len: 14
v_gene: TRBV6-1
j_gene: TRBJ2-7
d_gene: TRBD1
abundance: few

CDR3aa: CASRQGLNTEAFF
CDR3nt: TGTGCCAGCAGACAGGGTTTGAACACTGAAGCTTTCTTT
len: 13
v_gene: TRBV6-1
j_gene: TRBJ1-1
d_gene: -
abundance: many

CDR3aa: CASSLGPTGGTDTQYF
CDR3nt: TGTGCCAGCAGCTTAGGTCCGACAGGGGGCACAGATACGCAGTATTTT
len: 16
v_gene: TRBV7-9
j_gene: TRBJ2-3
d_gene: TRBD1
abundance: -

CDR3aa: CASSHLGLASSYNEQFF
CDR3nt: TGTGCCAGCAGCCACCTCGGACTAGCTTCTTCCTACAATGAGCAGTTCTTC
len: 17
v_gene: TRBV5-5
j_gene: TRBJ2-1
d_gene: TRBD2
abundance: -

CDR3aa: CASSFRDVGYNEQFF
CDR3nt: TGTGCCAGCAGTTTCAGGGACGTCGGCTACAATGAGCAGTTCTTC
len: 15
v_gene: TRBV12-3/TRBV12-4
j_gene: TRBJ2-1
d_gene: -
abundance: many

CDR3aa: CATSLGLAGGEQYF
CDR3nt: TGTGCCACCAGCCTGGGACTAGCGGGAGGCGAGCAGTACTTC
len: 14
v_gene: TRBV6-2/TRBV6-3
j_gene: TRBJ2-7
d_gene: TRBD2
abundance: -

CDR3aa: CSVDQGNYGYTF
CDR3nt: TGCAGCGTTGATCAGGGCAACTATGGCTACACCTTC
len: 12
v_gene: TRBV29-1
j_gene: TRBJ1-2
d_gene: -
abundance: few

CDR3aa: CASSLSRGVYNEQFF
CDR3nt: TGTGCCAGCAGCTTATCCAGGGGGGTCTACAATGAGCAGTTCTTC
len: 15
v_gene: TRBV7-2
j_gene: TRBJ2-1
d_gene: -
abundance: -

CDR3aa: CAWIKKSGNTIYF
CDR3nt: TGTGCCTGGATCAAAAAATCTGGAAACACCATATATTTT
len: 13
v_gene: TRBV30
j_gene: TRBJ1-3
d_gene: -
abundance: once

CDR3aa: CASSQGLAGGLQYF
CDR3nt: TGTGCCAGCAGCCAGGGACTAGCGGGAGGTCTCCAGTACTTC
len: 14
v_gene: TRBV3-1
j_gene: TRBJ2-5
d_gene: TRBD2
abundance: -

CDR3aa: CASSLGQVGGYEQYF
CDR3nt: TGCGCCAGCAGCTTGGGTCAGGTCGGAGGCTACGAGCAGTACTTC
len: 15
v_gene: TRBV5-1
j_gene: TRBJ2-7
d_gene: -
abundance: few

CDR3aa: CASSPRQTSVEQYF
CDR3nt: TGTGCCAGCAGCCCCAGACAGACTTCCGTCGAGCAGTACTTC
len: 14
v_gene: TRBV11-2
j_gene: TRBJ2-7
d_gene: -
abundance: many